One sample yielded the 21 T cell receptor beta chains listed below, sequenced in a study of cytomegalovirus exposure and HLA in healthy donors. TCRdb's table, derived via immunoSEQ multiplex PCR, lists solely in-frame clones and lacks some. This table holds 90,000 or so clones, around 96% found once. The sequenced material came from PBMCs. These receptors were obtained from a man aged 18 to 30 in good health and CMV-seronegative.

This clone has only a few counts. This sequence joins TRBV5-1 and TRBJ2-7; TRBD2 matches 13 bases. After removal of 0 bases from V and 3 bases from J, the junction contained 0 bases not matched to a gene. The CDR3 loop spans 15 amino acids. CDR1 is SGHRS, CDR2 YFSETQ, per germline. This chain's CDR3 is CASSLGLAGGYEQYF. CDR3 in DNA: TGCGCCAGCAGCTTGGGACTAGCGGGAGGCTACGAGCAGTACTTC.

The J gene is TRBJ2-5, the V gene TRBV30; 7 nucleotides line up with TRBD2. Germline V lookup: CDR1 GTSNPN, CDR2 SVGIG (reference sequence). V was clipped by 3 bases and J by 2 bases; unmatched bases: 12. The CDR3 covers 16 residues. CDR3 loop: CAWRGGRTGLQETQYF. CDR3 sequence (DNA): TGTGCCTGGAGGGGCGGGAGAACGGGATTACAAGAGACCCAGTACTTC.

This rearrangement joins TRBV27 to TRBJ2-1; 7 bases line up with TRBD1. The CDR3 extends over 16 amino acids. Germline V gene data show CDR1 as MNHEY and CDR2 as SMNVEV (reference sequence). Trimming took 3 bases from V and 8 from J; bases not matched to a gene: 13. CDR3 loop: CASSFGTDRTLDEQFF. DNA for the CDR3: TGTGCCAGCAGTTTCGGGACAGACCGCACCCTGGATGAGCAGTTCTTC.

The chain recombines TRBV28 with TRBJ1-2; 8 nucleotides agree with TRBD1. Per the germline V gene, CDR1 is MDHEN and CDR2 is SYDVKM. With 4 bases clipped from V and 8 bases from J, the junction kept 12 bases outside the gene matches. This CDR3 spans 15 amino acids. Here the CDR3 DNA reads TGTGCCAGCAGTTCCAAATTCAGGGGGCTTGCAGGCTACACCTTC. Translated: CASSSKFRGLAGYTF.

J is TRBJ1-1 and V is TRBV6-1; no clear D gene. This CDR3 contains 11 residues. Germline loops: CDR1 MNHNS, CDR2 SASEGT. V was trimmed by 6 bases and J by 7 bases, leaving 9 bases between them. The CDR3 sequence: CASRFTYEAFF. DNA for the CDR3: TGTGCCAGCAGGTTTACTTATGAAGCTTTCTTT.

This clone was seen once. DNA for the CDR3: TGTGCCAGTAGTCAGGGTTACAATGAGCAGTTCTTC. It specifies CASSQGYNEQFF. The chain employs TRBV19 and TRBJ2-1, with TRBD1 as a possible D gene (5 bases). Trimming took 5 bases from V and 4 from J, leaving 6 bases between them. Germline V gene lookup returns CDR1 LNHDA and CDR2 SQIVND (reference sequence). The CDR3 is 12 residues long.

The gene calls are TRBV19 and TRBJ1-4; D is possibly TRBD1 (6 bases). There are 14 residues in the CDR3. Trimming left V 9 bases short and J 6 bases short, with 17 bases between. Germline loops: CDR1 LNHDA, CDR2 SQIVND (reference sequence). CDR3: CASTDSRGDEKLFF. DNA of the CDR3: TGTGCCAGCACGGACAGCCGAGGGGATGAAAAACTGTTTTTT.

The gene calls are TRBV5-5 and TRBJ2-1; possibly TRBD2 for D (6 bases). The CDR3 has 16 amino acids. Germline loops: CDR1 SGHKS, CDR2 YYEKEE (reference sequence). V gave up 1 base and J gave up 4 bases, with 15 bases separating them. Here the CDR3 reads CASSLSWTGTYNEQFF. CDR3 in DNA: TGTGCCAGCAGCTTGTCTTGGACTGGGACTTACAATGAGCAGTTCTTC.

V gene TRBV5-8 combines with J gene TRBJ2-7; D is perhaps TRBD2 (6 bases). Germline V gene data show CDR1 as SGHTS and CDR2 as YDEGEE. V shed 3 bases and J shed 0 bases, with 10 bases lying between them. The CDR3 length is 14 residues. Here the CDR3 reads CASSSGRSSYEQYF. In nucleotides, the CDR3 is TGTGCCAGCAGCTCAGGGAGGAGCTCCTACGAGCAGTACTTC.

The rearrangement uses TRBV6-1 and TRBJ1-2, with a possible D match to TRBD1 (5 bases). This CDR3 has 13 amino acids. The V end lost 4 bases, the J end lost 3 bases, and 9 bases lay between the germline ends. The germline V gene has CDR1 MNHNS and CDR2 SASEGT. Here the CDR3 reads CASSVGADYGYTF. The CDR3 coding sequence is TGTGCCAGCAGTGTTGGGGCGGACTATGGCTACACCTTC.

This clone was counted between two and nine times. The genes are TRBV9 and TRBJ2-3; no definite D call. The V end was cut by 0 bases, the J end by 0 bases, with 11 bases between. This CDR3 spans 16 amino acids. Germline CDR1 SGDLS, CDR2 YYNGEE. The CDR3: CASSVGMSGSTDTQYF. The CDR3 region has the DNA TGTGCCAGCAGCGTAGGTATGTCGGGTAGCACAGATACGCAGTATTTT. Full variable domain (missing parts from reference TRBV9 and TRBJ2-3): DSGVTQTPKHLITATGQRVTLRCSPRSGDLSVYWYQQSLDQGLQFLIQYYNGEERAKGNILERFSAQQFPDLHSELNLSSLELGDSALYFCASSVGMSGSTDTQYFGPGTRLTVL.

The chain recombines TRBV12-5 with TRBJ1-2, with 7 bases fitting TRBD1. From germline, CDR1 is LGHNT and CDR2 FRNRAP. The CDR3 contains 15 residues. With V trimmed by 3 bases and J by 3 bases, 7 bases remained unmatched. The CDR3 coding sequence is TGTGCTAGTGGTTTCACGACAGGGTGGGACTATGGCTACACCTTC. Amino acid sequence: CASGFTTGWDYGYTF.

The chain combines TRBV5-4 with TRBJ1-1, with TRBD1 as a possible D gene (6 bases). Germline CDR1 reads SGHNT; CDR2 reads YYREEE (reference sequence). V was pared by 4 bases and J by 6 bases, with 19 bases between. This CDR3 contains 15 residues. The CDR3 nucleotides are TGTGCCAGCAGCCCCCCATCAGCCAGGGGCGCTGAAGCTTTCTTT. Its protein product is CASSPPSARGAEAFF.

The rearrangement links TRBV4-1 to TRBJ2-3; possibly TRBD2 for D (6 bases). The germline V gene encodes CDR1 MGHRA and CDR2 YSYEKL. Trimming left V 5 bases short and J 4 bases short, with 16 bases between. The CDR3 runs to 15 residues. The CDR3, as DNA: TGCGCCAGCAGCTCCCGAGGAGGGTCCGCAGATACGCAGTATTTT. Its translation: CASSSRGGSADTQYF.

The chain uses TRBV5-1 and TRBJ2-1; 11 bases are shared with TRBD2. Germline CDR1 and CDR2: SGHRS and YFSETQ. This CDR3 contains 15 residues. After removal of 4 bases from V and 10 bases from J, the junction contained 10 bases not matched to a gene. Here the CDR3 reads CASSTGVAGGREQFF. The CDR3 DNA reads TGCGCCAGCAGCACCGGGGTAGCGGGAGGGCGGGAGCAGTTCTTC.

This chain links TRBV5-6 with TRBJ2-5, with no clear D. CDR1 and CDR2 (germline): SGHDT, YYEEEE. Trimming shortened V by 0 bases and J by 5 bases, and 14 bases separated the two germline ends. The CDR3 contains 15 residues. CDR3 coding DNA: TGTGCCAGCAGCTTGGGCGGCCGGTTTTGGGAGACCCAGTACTTC. As protein: CASSLGGRFWETQYF.

V gene TRBV29-1 combines with J gene TRBJ1-2; possibly TRBD1 for D (5 bases). The germline CDR1 and CDR2 sequences are SQVTM and ANQGSEA. CDR3 size: 14 residues. V lost 4 bases and J 0 bases, leaving 12 bases between the germline ends. The CDR3 is CSVVQGGPNYGYTF. The CDR3 DNA reads as TGCAGCGTTGTTCAGGGAGGGCCTAACTATGGCTACACCTTC.

The genes are TRBV29-1 and TRBJ1-5; D may be TRBD1 (5 bases). V lost 7 bases and J lost 6, with 13 bases in between. CDR3 size: 12 residues. Germline values: CDR1 SQVTM, CDR2 ANQGSEA. CDR3 sequence (DNA): TGCAGCGGGAGGGACCCTGGTCAGCCCCAGCATTTT. Translated: CSGRDPGQPQHF.

The V call is TRBV5-1, the J call TRBJ1-2; D may be TRBD1 (5 bases). Germline assignment: CDR1 SGHRS and CDR2 YFSETQ. The CDR3 is 15 residues long. V dropped 2 bases and J dropped 2 bases, with 13 bases sitting between them. DNA for the CDR3: TGCGCCAGCAGCTTCGCAGGGATCCCAAACTATGGCTACACCTTC. Protein sequence: CASSFAGIPNYGYTF. The full variable domain, with the rest looked up from reference TRBV5-1 and TRBJ1-2, is KAGVTQTPRYLIKTRGQQVTLSCSPISGHRSVSWYQQTPGQGLQFLFEYFSETQRNKGNFPGRFSGRQFSNSRSEMNVSTLELGDSALYLCASSFAGIPNYGYTFGSGTRLTVV.

This chain links TRBV27 with TRBJ2-2; 8 positions match TRBD2. This CDR3 has 16 amino acids. Losses at the gene ends were 7 bases for V and 6 bases for J; bases not matched to a gene: 13. Germline assignment: CDR1 MNHEY and CDR2 SMNVEV (reference sequence). CDR3 loop: CASTAKTSAASGELFF. CDR3 bases: TGTGCCAGCACCGCTAAGACTAGCGCGGCGTCCGGGGAGCTGTTTTTT.

The V call is TRBV4-1, the J call TRBJ2-7; D is perhaps TRBD2 (6 bases). The CDR3 length is 14 residues. The V gene's germline CDR1 is MGHRA and CDR2 YSYEKL. Trimming took off 3 bases at V and 9 bases at J, with 18 bases between the two ends. The CDR3 spells CASSQLGEDFGQYF. CDR3 sequence (DNA): TGCGCCAGCAGCCAGCTGGGGGAGGACTTCGGGCAGTACTTC.